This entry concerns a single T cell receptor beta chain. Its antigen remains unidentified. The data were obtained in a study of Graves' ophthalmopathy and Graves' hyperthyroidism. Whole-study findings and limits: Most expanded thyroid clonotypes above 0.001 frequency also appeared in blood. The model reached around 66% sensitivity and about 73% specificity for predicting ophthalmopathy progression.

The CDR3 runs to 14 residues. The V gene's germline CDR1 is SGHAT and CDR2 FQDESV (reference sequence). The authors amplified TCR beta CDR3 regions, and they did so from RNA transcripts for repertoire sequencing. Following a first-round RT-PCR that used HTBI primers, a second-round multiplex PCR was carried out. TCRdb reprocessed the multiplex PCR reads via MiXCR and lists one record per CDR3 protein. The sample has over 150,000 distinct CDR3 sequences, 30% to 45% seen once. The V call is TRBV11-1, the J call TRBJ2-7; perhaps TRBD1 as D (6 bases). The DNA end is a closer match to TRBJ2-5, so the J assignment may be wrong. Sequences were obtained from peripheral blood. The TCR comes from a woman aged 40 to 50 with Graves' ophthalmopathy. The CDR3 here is CASSSWTVGETQYF. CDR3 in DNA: TGTGCCAGTAGTTCATGGACAGTAGGAGAGACCCAGTACTTC.